This TCR beta chain appears in the sequencing data of a study of CD8 T cells in ankylosing spondylitis. CDR3 length equals 15 residues. Germline CDR1 reads MNHNS; CDR2 reads SASEGT. V was cut by 6 bases and J by 0 bases, with 14 bases left in between. About this clonotype: As yet, its antigen is unknown.

Points from the study as a whole: There was a TCR beta motif, made of several highly homologous variants, that appeared characteristic of ankylosing spondylitis blood.

Making use of molecular barcodes, quantitative 5'-RACE generated TCR beta libraries. TCRdb re-derived calls from the 5' RACE reads in MiXCR, one entry per CDR3 protein. Of about 450,000 distinct CDR3 sequences listed, 26% are singletons. The sample consisted of blood, either unsorted or a sorted T cell fraction (not recorded which). The chain combines TRBV6-1 with TRBJ1-2, with D unresolved. The TCR sequence derives from a male donor with ankylosing spondylitis. CDR3 bases: TGTGCCAGCAGCCTAATAGTGGAGACTAACTATGGCTACACCTTC. It translates to CASSLIVETNYGYTF.